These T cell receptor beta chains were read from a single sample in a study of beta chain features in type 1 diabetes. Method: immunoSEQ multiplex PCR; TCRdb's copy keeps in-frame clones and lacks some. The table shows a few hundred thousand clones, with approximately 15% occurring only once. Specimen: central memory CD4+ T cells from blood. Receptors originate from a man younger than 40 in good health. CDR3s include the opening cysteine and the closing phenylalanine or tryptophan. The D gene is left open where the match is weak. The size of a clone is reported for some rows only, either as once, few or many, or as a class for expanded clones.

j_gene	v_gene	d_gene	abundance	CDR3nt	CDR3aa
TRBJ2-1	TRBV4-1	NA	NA	TGCGCCAGCAGCCAAGATTGGCGCTCCTACAATGAGCAGTTCTTC	CASSQDWRSYNEQFF
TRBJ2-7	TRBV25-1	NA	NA	TGTGCCAGCAGTGACTCGAGCTCCTACGAGCAGTACTTC	CASSDSSSYEQYF
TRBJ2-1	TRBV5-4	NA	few	TGTGCCAGCAGCCCCGGGGCAGGGGTGGGCAATGAGCAGTTCTTC	CASSPGAGVGNEQFF
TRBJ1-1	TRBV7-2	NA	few	TGTGCCAGCAGCTTAGGGGTCGCGGAACGAGCTTTCTTT	CASSLGVAERAFF
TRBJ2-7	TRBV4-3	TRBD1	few	TGCGCCAGCAGCAAGACAGGGGACTCCTACGAGCAGTACTTC	CASSKTGDSYEQYF
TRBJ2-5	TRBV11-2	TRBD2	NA	TGTGCCAGCAGCCATATAGCGGGGGGCCAAGAGACCCAGTACTTC	CASSHIAGGQETQYF
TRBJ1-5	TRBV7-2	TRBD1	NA	TGTGCCAGCAGCTCGACAGGGGGGAATCAGCCCCAGCATTTT	CASSSTGGNQPQHF
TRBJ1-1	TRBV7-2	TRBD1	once	TGTGCCAGCAGCTCCCCAGGGGGCACGGGCACTGAAGCTTTCTTT	CASSSPGGTGTEAFF
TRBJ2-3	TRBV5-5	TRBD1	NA	TGTGCCAGCAGCCCGGACAGGGTAACAGATACGCAGTATTTT	CASSPDRVTDTQYF
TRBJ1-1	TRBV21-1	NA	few	TGTGCCAGCAGCAAAGTTTCGGGACAGGGGAGGGGAAAAGGGGTGAACACTGAAGCTTTCTTT	CASSKVSGQGRGKGVNTEAFF
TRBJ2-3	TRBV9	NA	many	TGTGCCAGCAGCACAGCCCAAACCACAGATACGCAGTATTTT	CASSTAQTTDTQYF
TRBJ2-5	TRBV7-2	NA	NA	TGTGCCAGCAGCCCAGGCAAAGAGACCCAGTACTTC	CASSPGKETQYF